The 29 T cell receptor beta chains listed next were all sequenced from one sample in a study of blood T cell repertoires in COVID-19 (dated by TCRdb to about 2020). Preparation of the library involved the immunoSEQ multiplex PCR assay. TCRdb took over this immuneACCESS table, retaining in-frame rearrangements with V and J assigned. Such tables are incomplete; in checked studies, under half of the missing clones stem from an unresolved V gene, and the remainder is unexplained. A total of about 220,000 clones appear in this sample, approximately 78% of them only once. Roughly 5.5% of the sample belongs to the ten largest clones. The material sequenced was peripheral blood. All receptors come from a woman in her seventies with COVID-19, enrolled during active disease.

The chain joins TRBV30 to TRBJ1-3; the D gene is possibly TRBD1 (5 bases). Germline CDR1 is GTSNPN and CDR2 is SVGIG (reference sequence). This CDR3 region has 14 residues. Trimming took 5 bases from V and 0 from J, leaving 11 bases between them. In DNA, the CDR3 is TGTGCCTGGGGGGGAGGGAGCTCTGGAAACACCATATATTTT. This gives the protein CAWGGGSSGNTIYF.

The rearrangement uses TRBV27 and TRBJ2-2, with 8 bases aligning to TRBD1. The V segment lost 2 bases and the J segment 5 bases; nucleotides outside the gene matches: 7. The CDR3 covers 16 residues. Germline values: CDR1 MNHEY, CDR2 SMNVEV (reference sequence). The CDR3 protein is CASSLVPTGETGELFF. CDR3 nucleotide sequence: TGTGCCAGCAGTTTAGTGCCGACAGGGGAGACCGGGGAGCTGTTTTTT.

The genes are TRBV12-3 or TRBV12-4 and TRBJ1-2; the D is unclear. V lost 4 bases and J lost 6, with 12 bases in between. The CDR3 contains 13 residues. The CDR3 sequence is CASSSAPDDGYTF. CDR3 sequence (DNA): TGTGCCAGCAGTTCAGCCCCAGATGATGGCTACACCTTC.

The V and J genes are TRBV6-6 and TRBJ1-4; D is perhaps TRBD1 (5 bases). The CDR3 spans 11 residues. With 11 bases removed from V and 6 bases from J, the gap between germline ends came to 10 bases. The germline CDR1 and CDR2 sequences are MNHNY and SVGAGI (reference sequence). The chain's CDR3 is CAGGGDEKLFF. CDR3 in DNA: TGTGCCGGGGGAGGGGATGAAAAACTGTTTTTT.

This clone appeared once. The chain recombines TRBV5-1 with TRBJ2-2; D possibly corresponds to TRBD2 (5 bases). The germline V gene has CDR1 SGHRS and CDR2 YFSETQ. This CDR3 has 16 residues. Trimming removed 4 bases from V and 2 bases from J, with 15 bases in between. This CDR3 is CASSLGSSGNTGELFF. The CDR3 nucleotides read TGCGCCAGCAGCCTTGGTAGCAGCGGTAACACCGGGGAGCTGTTTTTT. The full variable domain, completed using reference TRBV5-1 and TRBJ2-2, is KAGVTQTPRYLIKTRGQQVTLSCSPISGHRSVSWYQQTPGQGLQFLFEYFSETQRNKGNFPGRFSGRQFSNSRSEMNVSTLELGDSALYLCASSLGSSGNTGELFFGEGSRLTVL.

This chain uses TRBV19 with TRBJ1-5; D may be TRBD1 (5 bases). The CDR3 consists of 17 residues. Germline lookup yields CDR1 LNHDA and CDR2 SQIVND (reference sequence). Deletions cut 4 bases from V and 1 base from J, with 17 bases between. The CDR3 DNA reads as TGTGCCAGTAGTAATAGGGGCCTCAGGAGCAGCAATCAGCCCCAGCATTTT. It codes for CASSNRGLRSSNQPQHF.

CDR3 amino acids: CASSITSGITETQYF. CDR3 nucleotides: TGCGCCAGTTCGATTACTAGCGGGATTACGGAGACCCAGTACTTC. The chain links TRBV5-1 to TRBJ2-5; TRBD2 agrees at 10 bases. V lost 8 bases and J lost 5; bases outside the gene matches: 12. The CDR3 length is 15 residues. Germline V CDR1 and CDR2: SGHRS, YFSETQ.

This clone was observed a few times. V gene TRBV19 combines with J gene TRBJ1-5; TRBD1 is a possible D gene (5 bases). CDR3 size: 13 residues. CDR1 is LNHDA and CDR2 is SQIVND in the germline V gene (reference sequence). V was pared by 5 bases and J by 8 bases, with 13 bases between. The CDR3 DNA reads TGTGCCAGTAGTTGGGGCCGAGGAGAGCCCCAGCATTTT. It translates to CASSWGRGEPQHF.

This chain connects TRBV25-1 to TRBJ2-5; 7 bases map to TRBD2. The CDR3 consists of 12 residues. The ends lost 7 bases at V and 5 bases at J; junction bases unmatched: 4. Germline V gene data show CDR1 as MGHDK and CDR2 as SYGVNS. In DNA form, the CDR3 reads TGTGCCAGCATGCGGGGAGGGGAGACCCAGTACTTC. Its translation is CASMRGGETQYF. Full variable domain (remainder filled in from reference TRBV25-1 and TRBJ2-5): EADIYQTPRYLVIGTGKKITLECSQTMGHDKMYWYQQDPGMELHLIHYSYGVNSTEKGDLSSESTVSRIRTEHFPLTLESARPSHTSQYLCASMRGGETQYFGPGTRLLVL.

CDR3 in amino acids: CASTPLGEGYNEQFF. The CDR3 DNA follows: TGTGCCAGCACCCCGTTGGGGGAGGGGTACAATGAGCAGTTCTTC. The rearrangement links TRBV11-1 to TRBJ2-1; the match to TRBD2 covers 7 bases. Germline V gene lookup returns CDR1 SGHAT and CDR2 FQDESV (reference sequence). This CDR3 is 15 amino acids long. The V gene end was trimmed by 7 bases and the J gene end by 4 bases; junction bases not matched to a gene: 10.

J is TRBJ2-2 and V is TRBV6-5, with a tentative D call TRBD2 (5 bases). Germline V gene sequence: CDR1 MNHEY, CDR2 SVGAGI. The V end was cut by 0 bases, the J end by 11 bases, with 7 bases between. The CDR3 runs to 12 residues. CDR3 sequence: CASSYSREELFF. CDR3 bases: TGTGCCAGCAGTTACTCTCGGGAAGAGCTGTTTTTT.

The V and J genes are TRBV5-4 and TRBJ2-1, with 12 bases that match TRBD2. CDR3 size: 15 residues. Germline CDR1 and CDR2: SGHNT and YYREEE (reference sequence). With 3 bases clipped from V and 9 bases from J, the junction kept 7 bases outside the gene matches. In DNA, the CDR3 is TGTGCCAGCAGCTCGACTAGCGGGAGTAACGGTGAGCAGTTCTTC. Amino acid sequence: CASSSTSGSNGEQFF.

This clone has a single count. This sequence joins TRBV19 and TRBJ2-7; D uncertain. The CDR3 extends over 15 amino acids. Trimming removed 3 bases from V and 0 bases from J, with 12 bases in between. In germline, CDR1 is LNHDA, CDR2 SQIVND (reference sequence). The CDR3 reads CASSIVFGRSYEQYF. The DNA for the CDR3 is TGTGCCAGTAGTATCGTCTTTGGGCGCTCCTACGAGCAGTACTTC.

This clone was seen a single time. The chain links TRBV7-9 to TRBJ2-7, with 16 bases identical to TRBD2. Germline trimming cut 5 bases from V and 3 bases from J; bases unmatched to any gene: 7. The CDR3 is made up of 17 amino acids. Germline V gene sequence: CDR1 SEHNR, CDR2 FQNEAQ (reference sequence). CDR3 protein: CASSEGLAGGPVYEQYF. In DNA form, the CDR3 reads TGTGCCAGCAGCGAGGGACTAGCGGGAGGGCCAGTCTACGAGCAGTACTTC.

Notes on this clone: Other DNA sequences in the same sample also yield this CDR3. The chain links TRBV28 to TRBJ1-2; D unresolved. Trimming took 2 bases from V and 5 from J, leaving 6 bases between them. The CDR3 is 12 residues long. Germline CDR1 MDHEN, CDR2 SYDVKM. CDR3 loop: CASSLEQYGYTF. The CDR3 region has the DNA TGTGCCAGCAGTTTAGAACAGTATGGCTACACCTTC.

This clone showed up just once. DNA for the CDR3: TGTGCCAGCAGCGTGGACTACCTCACCGGGGAGCTGTTTTTT. Protein: CASSVDYLTGELFF. This chain links TRBV5-4 with TRBJ2-2, with D possibly TRBD2 on 6 matching bases. Trimming removed 4 bases at V and 4 bases at J, with 11 bases between. Germline V gives CDR1 SGHNT, CDR2 YYREEE (reference sequence). The CDR3 has 14 amino acids.

V is TRBV7-2 and J is TRBJ1-2, with TRBD1 as a possible D gene (5 bases). V lost 5 bases and J lost 6, with 10 bases in between. The CDR3 totals 12 residues. Looked up from germline, CDR1 is SGHTA and CDR2 is FQGNSA. CDR3 sequence (DNA): TGTGCCAGCAGCCCAGACAGTAATGGCTACACCTTC. Encoded protein: CASSPDSNGYTF.

The chain employs TRBV7-6 and TRBJ2-2, with no clear D. This CDR3 spans 16 amino acids. The V end lost 3 bases, the J end lost 0 bases, and 11 bases lay between the germline ends. The germline CDR1 and CDR2 sequences are SGHVS and FNYEAQ. The CDR3 reads CASSLETASNTGELFF. As DNA, the CDR3 is TGTGCCAGCAGCTTGGAGACGGCTTCGAACACCGGGGAGCTGTTTTTT.

The V call is TRBV6-5, the J call TRBJ2-7, with 10 bases matching TRBD1. The CDR3 loop spans 14 amino acids. Per the germline V gene, CDR1 is MNHEY and CDR2 is SVGAGI. Unmatched junction bases numbered 5, after V lost 6 bases and J lost 3 bases. As DNA, the CDR3 is TGTGCCAGCAGACAGACAGGGGGCGTCTACGAGCAGTACTTC. This translates into CASRQTGGVYEQYF.

The genes are TRBV6-2 or TRBV6-3 and TRBJ1-4; TRBD1 matches 7 bases. The germline gives CDR1 MNHEY, CDR2 SVGEGT. The V gene end was trimmed by 4 bases and the J gene end by 5 bases; junction bases not matched to a gene: 10. The CDR3 totals 16 residues. This CDR3 reads CASSFPQGQTNEKLFF. CDR3 nucleotide sequence: TGTGCCAGCAGTTTTCCCCAGGGACAGACGAATGAAAAACTGTTTTTT.

The chain is built from TRBV27 and TRBJ2-7; no firm D call. Germline CDR1 and CDR2: MNHEY and SMNVEV (reference sequence). The V end was cut by 9 bases, the J end by 4 bases, with 13 bases between. This CDR3 has 12 amino acids. The CDR3 loop is CASRSGHYEQYF. DNA of the CDR3: TGTGCCAGTCGGTCTGGTCATTACGAGCAGTACTTC.

The chain employs TRBV5-1 and TRBJ1-2, with D perhaps matching TRBD1 (6 bases). The CDR3 has 15 amino acids. CDR1 SGHRS and CDR2 YFSETQ come from the germline V gene. V was cut by 5 bases and J by 0 bases, with 14 bases left in between. The CDR3 DNA sequence: TGCGCCAGCAGAAGAGGGACAAGCTCTAACTATGGCTACACCTTC. This sequence encodes CASRRGTSSNYGYTF.

The DNA for the CDR3 is TGTGCCAGCAGCTTAGCGTGGAGGGAGACCCAGTACTTC. It specifies CASSLAWRETQYF. The gene calls are TRBV7-2 and TRBJ2-5; D is perhaps TRBD2 (5 bases). Per the germline V gene, CDR1 is SGHTA and CDR2 is FQGNSA. The V and J ends lost 0 bases and 5 bases respectively, with 7 bases between them. This CDR3 spans 13 amino acids.

The chain employs TRBV6-2 or TRBV6-3 and TRBJ1-1; 7 bases fit TRBD1. Germline CDR1 is MNHEY and CDR2 is SVGEGT. V trimming: 5 bases; J trimming: 8 bases; junction bases outside the gene matches: 8. This CDR3 spans 13 amino acids. In nucleotides, the CDR3 is TGTGCCAGCAGTACCTCTGGACAGGTAGAAGCTTTCTTT. Amino acids: CASSTSGQVEAFF.

V usage is TRBV13 and J usage is TRBJ2-1; maybe TRBD2 (5 bases). The CDR3 is 12 amino acids. V lost 6 bases and J lost 15, with 18 bases in between. Germline values: CDR1 PRHDT, CDR2 FYEKMQ (reference sequence). This CDR3 reads CASSFGVRKRFF. The CDR3, as DNA: TGTGCCAGCAGTTTCGGGGTGCGTAAGCGGTTCTTC.

V is TRBV10-3 and J is TRBJ2-1; D perhaps matches TRBD1 (5 bases). Germline V CDR1 and CDR2: ENHRY, SYGVKD. The CDR3 loop spans 14 amino acids. V gave up 3 bases and J gave up 4 bases, with 10 bases separating them. The DNA of the CDR3 is TGTGCCATCAGTGACCAGGGATCATACAATGAGCAGTTCTTC. Translating it yields CAISDQGSYNEQFF.

The chain is built from TRBV3-1 (or the pseudogene TRBV3-2) and TRBJ2-3; D is perhaps TRBD2 (5 bases). Trimming removed 6 bases at V and 0 bases at J, with 10 bases between. The germline CDR1 and CDR2 sequences are LGHDT and YNNKEL (reference sequence). This CDR3 has 14 residues. DNA of the CDR3: TGTGCCAGCAGTTGGACTCGGAGCACAGATACGCAGTATTTT. Translation: CASSWTRSTDTQYF.

In its sample, this clone was seen once. V usage is TRBV11-2 and J usage is TRBJ1-1; D not certain. Germline assignment: CDR1 SGHAT and CDR2 FQNNGV. The CDR3 is 15 amino acids. V was clipped by 7 bases and J by 0 bases, with 15 bases between them. The CDR3 region is CASIPLVGVNTEAFF. CDR3 in DNA: TGTGCCAGCATCCCCCTAGTCGGGGTGAACACTGAAGCTTTCTTT. The full variable domain, with the rest looked up from reference TRBV11-2 and TRBJ1-1, is EAGVAQSPRYKIIEKRQSVAFWCNPISGHATLYWYQQILGQGPKLLIQFQNNGVVDDSQLPKDRFSAERLKGVDSTLKIQPAKLEDSAVYLCASIPLVGVNTEAFFGQGTRLTVV.

A note on this clone: Other DNA sequences in this specimen translate into the identical CDR3. This chain uses TRBV4-3 with TRBJ2-1, with 11 bases identical to TRBD2. CDR3 length: 16 residues. Germline V gene lookup returns CDR1 LGHNA and CDR2 YSLEER. The V and J ends lost 3 bases and 3 bases, in that order; junction bases with no gene match: 4. The CDR3 nucleotides read TGCGCCAGCAGCCAGCAACTAGCGGGAGTCTACAATGAGCAGTTCTTC. Translating it yields CASSQQLAGVYNEQFF.